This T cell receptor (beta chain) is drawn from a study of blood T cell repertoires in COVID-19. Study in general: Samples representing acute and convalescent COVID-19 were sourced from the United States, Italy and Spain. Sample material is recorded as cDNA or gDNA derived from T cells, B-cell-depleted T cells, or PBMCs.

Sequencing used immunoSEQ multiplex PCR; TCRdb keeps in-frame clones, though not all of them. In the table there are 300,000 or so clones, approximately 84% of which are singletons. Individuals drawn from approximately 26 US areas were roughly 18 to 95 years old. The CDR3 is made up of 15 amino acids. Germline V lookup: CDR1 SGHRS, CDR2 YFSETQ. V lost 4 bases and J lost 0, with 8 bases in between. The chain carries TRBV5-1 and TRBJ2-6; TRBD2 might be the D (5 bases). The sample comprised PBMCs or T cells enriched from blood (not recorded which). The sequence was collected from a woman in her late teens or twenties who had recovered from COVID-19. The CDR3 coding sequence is TGCGCCAGCAGCCTTGGACTCTCTGGGGCCAACGTCCTGACTTTC. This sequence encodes CASSLGLSGANVLTF.